The 25 T cell receptor beta chains presented below share a single source sample, sequenced in a study of shared clonotypes between healthy human individuals (dated by TCRdb to about 2020). Library method: the immunoSEQ multiplex PCR assay. The immuneACCESS repertoire file appears here via TCRdb, limited to in-frame rearrangements. These files lack a portion of the clones; in checked studies, under half of the deficit traces to unresolved V genes, and the cause of the others is not known. The sample data list millions of clones, and about 92% of these were observed just once. Of the sample, roughly 0.15% is held by the ten largest clones. Sequenced material: naive CD4+ T cells sorted from blood. Read against the paper, the sample's cell subset or site label means: CD45RA+ positively selected. These receptors all stem from a man aged 18-30 years in good health.

The rearrangement links TRBV5-1 to TRBJ2-7, with a tentative D call TRBD2 (6 bases). Trimming took 8 bases from V and 5 from J, leaving 20 bases between them. This CDR3 comprises 14 residues. Germline CDR1 SGHRS, CDR2 YFSETQ. The CDR3 sequence: CASNRGGPTDEQYF. The CDR3 nucleotides read TGCGCCAGTAATCGAGGAGGGCCTACCGACGAGCAGTACTTC.

The chain employs TRBV27 and TRBJ2-7; 9 nucleotides line up with TRBD2. Germline V gene lookup returns CDR1 MNHEY and CDR2 SMNVEV (reference sequence). J gave up 5 bases and V 5 bases, and 25 bases lay outside the gene matches. The CDR3 is 20 amino acids. The chain's CDR3 is CASSNSGGSFSKYVLNEQYF. The CDR3 coding sequence is TGTGCCAGCAGTAATAGCGGGGGCTCTTTCAGTAAATACGTCCTGAACGAGCAGTACTTC.

This clone was seen a single time. The chain couples TRBV2 to TRBJ1-1, with D unclear. The ends were cut back, 1 base at V and 1 base at J, with 4 bases in the middle. The CDR3 is made up of 13 amino acids. Per germline, CDR1 SNHLY and CDR2 FYNNEI. The CDR3 spells CASSEEKNTEAFF. In nucleotides, the CDR3 is TGTGCCAGCAGTGAAGAAAAGAACACTGAAGCTTTCTTT. Full variable domain (outside the CDR3, taken from reference TRBV2 and TRBJ1-1): EPEVTQTPSHQVTQMGQEVILRCVPISNHLYFYWYRQILGQKVEFLVSFYNNEISEKSEIFDDQFSVERPDGSNFTLKIRSTKLEDSAMYFCASSEEKNTEAFFGQGTRLTVV.

This rearrangement joins TRBV10-3 to TRBJ1-2; D is perhaps TRBD1 (5 bases). There are 13 residues in the CDR3. CDR1 and CDR2 (germline): ENHRY, SYGVKD. V was clipped by 3 bases and J by 2 bases, with 7 bases between them. In DNA, the CDR3 is TGTGCCATCAGTGATGGACAAAACTATGGCTACACCTTC. Protein sequence: CAISDGQNYGYTF.

This chain joins TRBV5-1 and TRBJ1-6; no firm D call. The CDR3 consists of 16 residues. Trimming shortened V by 1 base and J by 8 bases, and 16 bases separated the two germline ends. Per germline, CDR1 SGHRS and CDR2 YFSETQ. This CDR3 reads CASSLSHKVGDSPLHF. The CDR3 DNA is TGCGCCAGCAGCTTGTCCCATAAAGTTGGGGATTCACCCCTCCACTTT. Variable domain in full (rest from reference TRBV5-1 and TRBJ1-6): KAGVTQTPRYLIKTRGQQVTLSCSPISGHRSVSWYQQTPGQGLQFLFEYFSETQRNKGNFPGRFSGRQFSNSRSEMNVSTLELGDSALYLCASSLSHKVGDSPLHFGNGTRLTVT.

The V call is TRBV9, the J call TRBJ2-1, with D maybe TRBD2 (6 bases). Germline V gene data show CDR1 as SGDLS and CDR2 as YYNGEE. Trimming removed 1 base at V and 9 bases at J, with 20 bases between. This CDR3 spans 16 amino acids. The CDR3 here is CASSVSPGASSGEQFF. The DNA of the CDR3 is TGTGCCAGCAGCGTAAGCCCGGGAGCCTCCTCGGGTGAGCAGTTCTTC.

The CDR3 region has the DNA TGTGCCAGCAGGACTCGACCAACACGAACCGGGGAGCTGTTTTTT. Its protein is CASRTRPTRTGELFF. The chain uses TRBV6-1 and TRBJ2-2; no reliable D call. The V end lost 6 bases, the J end lost 5 bases, and 16 bases lay between the germline ends. Germline V gene sequence: CDR1 MNHNS, CDR2 SASEGT. This CDR3 is built from 15 residues.

The CDR3 DNA is TGTGCCAGCAGCTTAGGCCTAGCGGCTAGCACAGATACGCAGTATTTT. It yields the protein CASSLGLAASTDTQYF. The rearrangement joins TRBV5-6 to TRBJ2-3; 7 bases match TRBD2. Per the germline V gene, CDR1 is SGHDT and CDR2 is YYEEEE. J was trimmed by 0 bases and V by 2 bases; bases with no gene match: 6. This CDR3 is 16 amino acids long.

This clone was recorded once. V usage is TRBV7-3 and J usage is TRBJ2-1; D is possibly TRBD2 (6 bases). V shed 1 base and J shed 2 bases, with 12 bases lying between them. The germline CDR1 and CDR2 sequences are SGHTA and FQGTGA. The CDR3 has 16 residues. CDR3 bases: TGTGCCAGCAGCTTAATTTTGTGGGGGGCCTACAATGAGCAGTTCTTC. Amino acid sequence: CASSLILWGAYNEQFF.

This rearrangement joins TRBV28 to TRBJ1-1; the match to TRBD1 covers 7 bases. CDR3 length: 14 amino acids. Losses at the gene ends were 5 bases for V and 6 bases for J; bases not matched to a gene: 9. Germline CDR1 reads MDHEN; CDR2 reads SYDVKM. The CDR3 DNA reads TGTGCCAGCAGTCTCATACAGGGGCCCCCTGAAGCTTTCTTT. It encodes CASSLIQGPPEAFF.

The V gene is TRBV19, the J gene TRBJ2-1, with 8 bases matching TRBD1. The CDR3 consists of 15 residues. CDR1 is LNHDA, CDR2 SQIVND, per germline (reference sequence). J lost 7 bases, V lost 4 bases, and 9 bases had no gene match. In DNA, the CDR3 is TGTGCCAGTAGTACGAGGACAGGGCTGAGGAATGAGCAGTTCTTC. It encodes CASSTRTGLRNEQFF.

A single count supports this clone. This chain connects TRBV10-3 to TRBJ1-4; TRBD1 matches at 7 bases. The CDR3 totals 14 residues. From germline, CDR1 is ENHRY and CDR2 SYGVKD. The V and J ends lost 4 bases and 5 bases, in that order; junction bases with no gene match: 4. CDR3 DNA: TGTGCCATCAGTGCCAGGGGGGACAATGAAAAACTGTTTTTT. Translating gives CAISARGDNEKLFF.

The count of this clone is one. The CDR3 reads CASRGTEAFF. The DNA for the CDR3 is TGTGCCAGCAGGGGGACTGAAGCTTTCTTT. V and J are TRBV28 and TRBJ1-1, with D unresolved. This CDR3 spans 10 amino acids. Looked up from germline, CDR1 is MDHEN and CDR2 is SYDVKM. Trimming cost V 6 bases and J 5 bases, with 4 bases left between them.

The chain employs TRBV18 and TRBJ2-5; D is perhaps TRBD2 (5 bases). The CDR3 loop spans 13 amino acids. Trimming left V 5 bases short and J 5 bases short, with 12 bases between. CDR1 and CDR2 from the germline V gene are KGHSH and LQKENI. Written as DNA, the CDR3 is TGTGCCAGCTCATCCGGGGTTGGGGAGACCCAGTACTTC. This encodes CASSSGVGETQYF. Variable domain in full (rest from reference TRBV18 and TRBJ2-5): NAGVMQNPRHLVRRRGQEARLRCSPMKGHSHVYWYRQLPEEGLKFMVYLQKENIIDESGMPKERFSAEFPKEGPSILRIQQVVRGDSAAYFCASSSGVGETQYFGPGTRLLVL.

In DNA, the CDR3 is TGTGCCAGCCAATCCCCCCCCTCTGGGGCCAACGTCCTGACTTTC. As protein: CASQSPPSGANVLTF. This rearrangement joins TRBV6-6 to TRBJ2-6; D is uncertain. CDR3 length: 15 residues. Trimming removed 8 bases from V and 0 bases from J, with 11 bases in between. From germline, CDR1 is MNHNY and CDR2 SVGAGI (reference sequence).

The chain carries TRBV12-5 and TRBJ2-2; 8 positions match TRBD2. Trimming took 5 bases from V and 3 from J; bases not matched to a gene: 5. The CDR3 loop spans 15 amino acids. Germline V gives CDR1 LGHNT, CDR2 FRNRAP. In nucleotides, the CDR3 is TGTGCTAGTGGTCCGGGACTAGTTTACACCGGGGAGCTGTTTTTT. This encodes CASGPGLVYTGELFF.

This sequence joins TRBV9 and TRBJ2-7, with 7 bases fitting TRBD2. With V trimmed by 0 bases and J by 5 bases, 5 bases remained unmatched. Germline V CDR1 and CDR2: SGDLS, YYNGEE. This CDR3 has 14 residues. CDR3 residues: CASSVDGTTNEQYF. CDR3 coding DNA: TGTGCCAGCAGCGTAGACGGGACTACCAACGAGCAGTACTTC.

This clone was picked up a small number of times. This CDR3 is also generated by other DNA sequences in the sample. The V gene is TRBV19, the J gene TRBJ1-1, with D unclear. V was trimmed by 3 bases and J by 0 bases, leaving 8 bases between them. Germline CDR1 LNHDA, CDR2 SQIVND (reference sequence). This CDR3 has 14 residues. For the CDR3, the DNA is TGTGCCAGTAGTATCCGGCAGGTGAACACTGAAGCTTTCTTT. It encodes CASSIRQVNTEAFF.

This sequence joins TRBV5-6 and TRBJ1-4; tentatively, D is TRBD1 (5 bases). This CDR3 has 14 residues. The V gene lost 0 bases and the J gene lost 6 bases, with 9 bases spanning the gap. From germline, CDR1 is SGHDT and CDR2 YYEEEE. The CDR3 here is CASSLGAGDEKLFF. The CDR3 DNA sequence: TGTGCCAGCAGCTTGGGTGCGGGGGATGAAAAACTGTTTTTT.

The chain carries TRBV7-2 and TRBJ2-7; perhaps TRBD2 as D (7 bases). V shed 7 bases and J shed 3 bases, with 13 bases lying between them. The germline gives CDR1 SGHTA, CDR2 FQGNSA. The CDR3 consists of 13 residues. In DNA form, the CDR3 reads TGTGCCAGCACCACGAGGGGGGGCTACGAGCAGTACTTC. Its translation is CASTTRGGYEQYF.

V and J are TRBV9 and TRBJ2-3; TRBD2 agrees at 11 bases. This CDR3 region has 16 residues. CDR1 is SGDLS, CDR2 YYNGEE, per germline. J lost 1 base, V lost 0 bases, and 1 base had no gene match. The CDR3 DNA reads TGTGCCAGCAGCGTAGCACTAGCGGGGGGCACAGATACGCAGTATTTT. This encodes CASSVALAGGTDTQYF. The complete variable domain, with remaining parts taken from reference TRBV9 and TRBJ2-3, reads DSGVTQTPKHLITATGQRVTLRCSPRSGDLSVYWYQQSLDQGLQFLIQYYNGEERAKGNILERFSAQQFPDLHSELNLSSLELGDSALYFCASSVALAGGTDTQYFGPGTRLTVL.

V gene TRBV30 combines with J gene TRBJ2-7; no definite D call. The germline V gene encodes CDR1 GTSNPN and CDR2 SVGIG (reference sequence). Trimming removed 0 bases from V and 1 base from J, with 13 bases in between. The CDR3 loop spans 15 amino acids. In DNA form, the CDR3 reads TGTGCCTGGAGTGTACTCAGCCTTCTATCCTACGAGCAGTACTTC. This codes for CAWSVLSLLSYEQYF.

The rearrangement links TRBV7-9 to TRBJ1-1; TRBD1 might be the D (5 bases). The CDR3 runs 15 residues. Trimming stripped 5 bases from V and 2 bases from J, with 15 bases between. The germline gives CDR1 SEHNR, CDR2 FQNEAQ (reference sequence). CDR3 nucleotides: TGTGCCAGCAGCCCAAACACGGGGGGAAACACTGAAGCTTTCTTT. Translating gives CASSPNTGGNTEAFF.

This clone was seen once. The chain uses TRBV30 and TRBJ2-7, with a tentative D call TRBD1 (5 bases). The CDR3 covers 16 residues. The V end lost 0 bases, the J end lost 2 bases, and 17 bases lay between the germline ends. CDR1 GTSNPN and CDR2 SVGIG come from the germline V gene (reference sequence). CDR3 in amino acids: CAWSVVSDNRPYEQYF. CDR3 sequence (DNA): TGTGCCTGGAGTGTCGTCTCGGACAACAGACCCTACGAGCAGTACTTC. Combining the CDR3 with reference TRBV30 and TRBJ2-7 gives the whole variable domain SQTIHQWPATLVQPVGSPLSLECTVEGTSNPNLYWYRQAAGRGLQLLFYSVGIGQISSEVPQNLSASRPQDRQFILSSKKLLLSDSGFYLCAWSVVSDNRPYEQYFGPGTRLTVT.

CDR3 coding DNA: TGTGCCAGCAGCCCAGAGGGTATCGCGGGGCACAATGAGCAGTTCTTC. Translation: CASSPEGIAGHNEQFF. The gene calls are TRBV7-2 and TRBJ2-1; D perhaps matches TRBD2 (6 bases). Trimming pared 5 bases from V and 5 bases from J, leaving 19 bases between. Germline assignment: CDR1 SGHTA and CDR2 FQGNSA. The CDR3 extends over 16 amino acids.